The subject of this entry is one T cell receptor beta chain. What it recognizes is unknown. A TCRbeta library incorporating unique molecular identifiers was prepared. TCRdb independently ran MiXCR on the PCR reads; one entry per CDR3 protein. Among about 610,000 distinct CDR3 sequences listed, approximately 30% were seen once. The ends lost 1 base at V and 2 bases at J; junction bases unmatched: 6. Germline CDR1 and CDR2: LNHNV and YYDKDF (reference sequence). The CDR3 is 16 residues long. These data come from a study of T-cell reconstitution after alpha-beta-depleted transplantation in children. General study findings and limits: At one year after transplant, newly produced T cells mostly accounted for T-cell counts and diversity. Surviving recipient T cells and thymic progenitors produced the high day-60 TCRbeta diversity seen in some patients. Reportedly, alpha-beta T cells present about two months post-transplant originated from several hundred expanded clones of graft origin.

V and J are TRBV15 and TRBJ2-7, with 9 bases aligning to TRBD2. Sequences were derived from PBMCs, sampled before TCRalphabeta/CD19-depleted stem cell transplant. The receptor was isolated from a boy in the first two years of life with Wiskott-Aldrich syndrome, due to receive a stem cell transplant. CDR3 in amino acids: CATSRGATSGAYEQYF. The CDR3 nucleotides read TGTGCCACCAGCAGAGGAGCGACTAGCGGAGCCTACGAGCAGTACTTC. Full variable domain (missing parts from reference TRBV15 and TRBJ2-7): DAMVIQNPRYQVTQFGKPVTLSCSQTLNHNVMYWYQQKSSQAPKLLFHYYDKDFNNEADTPDNFQSRRPNTSFCFLDIRSPGLGDTAMYLCATSRGATSGAYEQYFGPGTRLTVT.